One sample yielded the 8 T cell receptor beta chains listed below, sequenced in a study of T cell responses to AZD1222 COVID-19 vaccine. TCRdb keeps only in-frame clones here, not all; method: immunoSEQ multiplex PCR. The sample lists roughly 55,000 clones; 70% to 90% were seen once. The material was peripheral blood, obtained on day 0 of AZD1222 vaccination. Every receptor here comes from an adult in good health.

J is TRBJ2-5 and V is TRBV7-2, with D tentatively TRBD2 (6 bases). This CDR3 comprises 14 residues. V lost 0 bases, J lost 5 bases, and 10 bases lay in between. The germline CDR1 and CDR2 sequences are SGHTA and FQGNSA. CDR3 nucleotides: TGTGCCAGCAGCTTAGCATCGGGGAGGGAGACCCAGTACTTC. As protein: CASSLASGRETQYF.

This clone was detected a few times. This chain joins TRBV5-1 and TRBJ1-6, with D hard to call. The V end was cut by 4 bases, the J end by 9 bases, with 17 bases between. Germline V CDR1 and CDR2: SGHRS, YFSETQ. This CDR3 has 15 residues. CDR3 in amino acids: CASSQIEALGSPLHF. For the CDR3, the DNA is TGCGCCAGCAGCCAAATCGAGGCCCTAGGTTCACCCCTCCACTTT.

This chain links TRBV3-1 (or the pseudogene TRBV3-2) with TRBJ1-6, with D hard to call. Trimming took off 3 bases at V and 5 bases at J, with 8 bases between the two ends. Germline CDR1 is LGHDT and CDR2 is YNNKEL (reference sequence). This CDR3 contains 14 residues. The CDR3: CASSQGHNNSPLHF. CDR3 DNA sequence: TGTGCCAGCAGCCAGGGCCATAATAATTCACCCCTCCACTTT.

J is TRBJ1-2 and V is TRBV20-1, with a weak D call TRBD1 (6 bases). V lost 1 base, J lost 12 bases, and 12 bases lay in between. From germline, CDR1 is DFQATT and CDR2 SNEGSKA (reference sequence). The CDR3 is made up of 11 amino acids. The CDR3 DNA is TGCAGTGCTAGAGGGGGAAGGGACAACACCTTC. Translated, it gives CSARGGRDNTF.

The chain recombines TRBV19 with TRBJ1-2; possible D gene TRBD1, 5 bases. CDR1 is LNHDA, CDR2 SQIVND, per germline (reference sequence). V was cut by 9 bases and J by 2 bases, with 10 bases left in between. CDR3 length: 12 amino acids. For the CDR3, the DNA is TGTGCCAGCAGGGCTCAGAACTATGGCTACACCTTC. Amino acid sequence: CASRAQNYGYTF.

The CDR3 region has the DNA TGTGCCAGCAGACCCGGACAGGGGAGGGGAGCTTTCTTT. Translating gives CASRPGQGRGAFF. The gene calls are TRBV28 and TRBJ1-1; 9 nucleotides agree with TRBD1. The CDR3 totals 13 residues. The trim removed 6 bases at V and 10 bases at J, leaving 9 bases unmatched. Germline-derived CDR1 and CDR2 are MDHEN and SYDVKM.

This chain links TRBV5-4 with TRBJ2-7; tentative D call: TRBD1 (7 bases). The CDR3 loop spans 14 amino acids. Germline CDR1 SGHNT, CDR2 YYREEE (reference sequence). V lost 1 base to trimming and J lost 4 bases, with 12 bases between them. DNA for the CDR3: TGTGCCAGCAGCTTGTCCGGGGGACAGTACGAGCAGTACTTC. Its translation: CASSLSGGQYEQYF.

This CDR3 reads CASSIGLAEAFF. DNA of the CDR3: TGTGCCAGCAGCATCGGACTAGCTGAAGCTTTCTTT. The rearrangement uses TRBV2 and TRBJ1-1, with D unresolved. V lost 6 bases and J 6 bases, leaving 11 bases between the germline ends. This CDR3 has 12 residues. Looked up from germline, CDR1 is SNHLY and CDR2 is FYNNEI.